Given below is one T cell receptor beta chain in context. The V gene's germline CDR1 is SGHTA and CDR2 FQGNSA. This CDR3 has 13 amino acids. Trimming removed 5 bases from V and 7 bases from J, with 11 bases in between. The data originate from a study of tumor-infiltrating lymphocytes in primary liver carcinoma. cDNA specific to TCR beta was made from about 550 ng of total RNA, with a constant-region primer employed for priming. A slightly modified ARM-PCR protocol with three nested multiplex PCR rounds produced these TCR beta libraries. Both of the initial two PCR rounds ran for about 11 cycles and employed TRBV1-TRBV30 forward primers alongside a C-beta reverse primer. TCRdb recomputed calls from the multiplex PCR reads with MiXCR, one row per CDR3 protein. Altogether more than 45,000 distinct CDR3 sequences are present, 60% to 80% being singletons, with the ten largest covering about 24%. Starting material for RNA and DNA co-extraction consisted of about 17-30 mg of unsorted bulk tissue. The patients lived with chronic HBV infection and had not yet received any treatment.

Sequenced sample: liver tumor tissue from sampling region 5. Indicated subset: tumor region T5, tumor centre. This chain joins TRBV7-2 and TRBJ1-4; D remains unclear. The clonotype comes from a man between 35 and 55 years old with primary liver carcinoma and hepatitis B virus infection. CDR3 in amino acids: CASSPPASEKLFF. CDR3 sequence (DNA): TGTGCCAGCAGCCCCCCGGCGAGTGAAAAACTGTTTTTT.